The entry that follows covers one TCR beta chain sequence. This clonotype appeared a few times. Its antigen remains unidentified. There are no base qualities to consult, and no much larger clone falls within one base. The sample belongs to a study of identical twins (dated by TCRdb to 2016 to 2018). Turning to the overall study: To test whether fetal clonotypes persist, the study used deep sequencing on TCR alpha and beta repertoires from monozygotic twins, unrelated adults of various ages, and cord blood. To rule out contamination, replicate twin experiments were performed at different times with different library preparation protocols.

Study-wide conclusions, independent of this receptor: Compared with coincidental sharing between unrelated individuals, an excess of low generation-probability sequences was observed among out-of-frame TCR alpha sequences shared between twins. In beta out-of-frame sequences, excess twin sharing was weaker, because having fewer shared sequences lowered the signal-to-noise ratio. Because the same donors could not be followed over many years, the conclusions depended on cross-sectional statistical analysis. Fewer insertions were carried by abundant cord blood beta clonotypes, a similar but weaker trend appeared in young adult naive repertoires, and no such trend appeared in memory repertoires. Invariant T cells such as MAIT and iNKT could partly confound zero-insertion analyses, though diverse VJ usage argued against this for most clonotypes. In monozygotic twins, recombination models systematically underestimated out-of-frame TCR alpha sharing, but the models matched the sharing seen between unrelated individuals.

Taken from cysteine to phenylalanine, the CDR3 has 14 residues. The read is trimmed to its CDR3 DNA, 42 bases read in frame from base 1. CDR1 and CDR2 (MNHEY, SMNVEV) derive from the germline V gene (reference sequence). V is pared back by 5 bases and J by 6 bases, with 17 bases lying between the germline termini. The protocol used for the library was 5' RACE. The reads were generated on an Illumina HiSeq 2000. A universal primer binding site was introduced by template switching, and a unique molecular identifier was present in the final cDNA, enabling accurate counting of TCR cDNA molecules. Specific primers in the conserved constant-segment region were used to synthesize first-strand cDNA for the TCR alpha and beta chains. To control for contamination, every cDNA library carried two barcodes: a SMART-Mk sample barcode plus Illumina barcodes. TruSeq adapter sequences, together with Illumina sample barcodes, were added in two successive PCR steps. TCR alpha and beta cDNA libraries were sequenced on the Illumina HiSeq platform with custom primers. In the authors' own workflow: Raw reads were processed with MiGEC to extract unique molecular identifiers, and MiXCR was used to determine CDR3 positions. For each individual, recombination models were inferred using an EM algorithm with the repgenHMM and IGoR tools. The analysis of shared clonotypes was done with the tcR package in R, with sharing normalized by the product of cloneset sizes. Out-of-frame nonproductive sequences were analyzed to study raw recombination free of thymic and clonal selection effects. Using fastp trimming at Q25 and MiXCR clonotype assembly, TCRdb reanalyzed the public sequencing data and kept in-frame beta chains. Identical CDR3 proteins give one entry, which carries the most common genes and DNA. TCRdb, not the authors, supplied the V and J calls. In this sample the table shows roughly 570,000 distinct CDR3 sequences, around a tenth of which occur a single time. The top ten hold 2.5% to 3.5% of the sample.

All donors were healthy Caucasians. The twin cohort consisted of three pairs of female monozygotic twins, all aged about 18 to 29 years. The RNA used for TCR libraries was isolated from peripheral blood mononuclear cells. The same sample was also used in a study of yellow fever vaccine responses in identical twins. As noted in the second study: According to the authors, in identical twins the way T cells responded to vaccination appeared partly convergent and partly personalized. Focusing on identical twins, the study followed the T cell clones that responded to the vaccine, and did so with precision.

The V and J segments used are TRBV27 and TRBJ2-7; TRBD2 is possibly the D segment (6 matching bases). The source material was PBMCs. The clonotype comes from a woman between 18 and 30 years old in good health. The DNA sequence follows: TGTGCCAGCAGTACGGGACTCAGCAAAGGCGAGCAGTACTTC. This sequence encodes CASSTGLSKGEQYF.